This T cell receptor beta chain stems from a study of spatial heterogeneity in lung cancer. Findings and limits, study-wide: Tracking of tumor mutation counts was seen in expanded intratumoral alpha and beta TCR counts. The estimate shows that only about 7.7% of tumor T cells were covered for alpha and around 12% for beta chains.

The V segment lost 5 bases and the J segment 6 bases; nucleotides outside the gene matches: 11. This CDR3 is 16 amino acids long. CDR1 MNHEY and CDR2 SVGAGI come from the germline V gene. About this clonotype itself: Its antigen remains unidentified.

Each TCR cDNA molecule bore a unique molecular identifier. MiXCR, run by TCRdb on the 5' RACE reads, gives a single entry per CDR3 protein. The sample contains over 8,500 distinct CDR3 sequences, roughly an eighth of which appear only once. The time point is: sample taken at primary tumor resection. The donor population consisted of just over 70 patients with untreated, early-stage non-small cell lung cancer. Frozen PBMC, nontumor lung or tumor provided whole RNA, which was sequenced unsorted. The receptor was isolated from a male donor with early-stage non-small cell lung cancer. The source material was lung tumor tissue, sampled at surgery. The rearrangement joins TRBV6-5 to TRBJ1-5; 9 bases align to TRBD1. The CDR3 coding sequence is TGTGCCAGCAGTCCCATCACAGGGGGCAGAAGTCAGCCCCAGCATTTT. Translated, it gives CASSPITGGRSQPQHF.